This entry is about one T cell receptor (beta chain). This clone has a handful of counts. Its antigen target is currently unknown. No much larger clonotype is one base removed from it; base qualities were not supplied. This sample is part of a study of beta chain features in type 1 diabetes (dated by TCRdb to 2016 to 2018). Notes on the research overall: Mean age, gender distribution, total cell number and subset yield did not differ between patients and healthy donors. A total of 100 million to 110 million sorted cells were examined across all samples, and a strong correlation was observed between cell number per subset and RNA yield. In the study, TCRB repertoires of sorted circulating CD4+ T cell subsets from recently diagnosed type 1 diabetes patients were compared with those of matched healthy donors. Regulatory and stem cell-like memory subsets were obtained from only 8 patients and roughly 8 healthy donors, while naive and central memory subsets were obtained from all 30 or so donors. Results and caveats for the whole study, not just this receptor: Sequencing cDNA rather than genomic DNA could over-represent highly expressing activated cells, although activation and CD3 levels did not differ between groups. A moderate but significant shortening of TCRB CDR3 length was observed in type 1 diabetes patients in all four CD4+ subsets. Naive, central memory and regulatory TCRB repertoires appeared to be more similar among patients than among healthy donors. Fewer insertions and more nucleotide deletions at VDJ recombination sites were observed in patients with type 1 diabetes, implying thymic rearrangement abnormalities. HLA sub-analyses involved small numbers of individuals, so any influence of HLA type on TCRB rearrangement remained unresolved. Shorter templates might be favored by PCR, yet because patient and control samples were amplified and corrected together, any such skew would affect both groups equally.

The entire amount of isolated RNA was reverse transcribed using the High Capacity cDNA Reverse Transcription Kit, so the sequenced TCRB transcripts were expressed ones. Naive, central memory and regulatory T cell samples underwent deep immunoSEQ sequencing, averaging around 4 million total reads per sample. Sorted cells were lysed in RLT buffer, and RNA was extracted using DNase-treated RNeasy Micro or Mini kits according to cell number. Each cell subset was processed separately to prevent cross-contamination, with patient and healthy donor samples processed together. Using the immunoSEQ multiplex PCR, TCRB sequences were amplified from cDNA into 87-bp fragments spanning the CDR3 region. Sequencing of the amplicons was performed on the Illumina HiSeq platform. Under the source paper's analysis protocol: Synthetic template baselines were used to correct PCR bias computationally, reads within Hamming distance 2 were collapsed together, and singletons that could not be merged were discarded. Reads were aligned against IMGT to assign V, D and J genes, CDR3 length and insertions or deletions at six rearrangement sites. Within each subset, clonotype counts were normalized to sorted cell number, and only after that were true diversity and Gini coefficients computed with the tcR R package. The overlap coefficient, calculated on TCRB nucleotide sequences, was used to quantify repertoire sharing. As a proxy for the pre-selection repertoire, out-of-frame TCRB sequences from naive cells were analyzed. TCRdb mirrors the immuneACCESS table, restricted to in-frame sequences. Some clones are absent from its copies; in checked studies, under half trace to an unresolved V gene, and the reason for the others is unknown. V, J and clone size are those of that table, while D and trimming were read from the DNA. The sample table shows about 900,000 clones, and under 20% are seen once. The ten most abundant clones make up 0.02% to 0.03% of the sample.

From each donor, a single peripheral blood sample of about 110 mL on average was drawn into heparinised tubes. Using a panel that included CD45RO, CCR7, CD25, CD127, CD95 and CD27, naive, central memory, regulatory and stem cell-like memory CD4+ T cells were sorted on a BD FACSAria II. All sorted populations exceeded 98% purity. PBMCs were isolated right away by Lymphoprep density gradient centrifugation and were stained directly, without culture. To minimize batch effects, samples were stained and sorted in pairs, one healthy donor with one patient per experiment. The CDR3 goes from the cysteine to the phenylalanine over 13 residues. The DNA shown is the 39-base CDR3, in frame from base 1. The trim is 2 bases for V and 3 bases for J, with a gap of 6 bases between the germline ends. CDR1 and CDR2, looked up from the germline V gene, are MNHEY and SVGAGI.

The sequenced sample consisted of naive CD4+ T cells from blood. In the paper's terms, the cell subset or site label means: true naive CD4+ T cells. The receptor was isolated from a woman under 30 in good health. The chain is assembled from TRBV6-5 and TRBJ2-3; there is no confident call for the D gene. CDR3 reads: CASSYRRTDTQYF. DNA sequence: TGTGCCAGCAGTTACCGCCGGACAGATACGCAGTATTTT.